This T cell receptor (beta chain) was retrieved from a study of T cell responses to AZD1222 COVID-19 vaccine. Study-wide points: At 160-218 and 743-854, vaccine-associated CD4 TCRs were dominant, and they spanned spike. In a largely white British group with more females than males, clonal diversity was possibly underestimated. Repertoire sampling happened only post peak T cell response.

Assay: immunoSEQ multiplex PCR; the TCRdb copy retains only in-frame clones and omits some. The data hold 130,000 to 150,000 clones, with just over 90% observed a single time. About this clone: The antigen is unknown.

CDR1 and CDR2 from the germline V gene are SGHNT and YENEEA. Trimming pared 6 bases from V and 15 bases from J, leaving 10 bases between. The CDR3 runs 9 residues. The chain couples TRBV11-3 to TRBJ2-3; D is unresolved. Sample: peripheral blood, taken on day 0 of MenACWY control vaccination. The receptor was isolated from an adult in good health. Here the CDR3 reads CASRPWYYF. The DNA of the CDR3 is TGTGCCAGCAGGCCCTGGTATTATTTT.